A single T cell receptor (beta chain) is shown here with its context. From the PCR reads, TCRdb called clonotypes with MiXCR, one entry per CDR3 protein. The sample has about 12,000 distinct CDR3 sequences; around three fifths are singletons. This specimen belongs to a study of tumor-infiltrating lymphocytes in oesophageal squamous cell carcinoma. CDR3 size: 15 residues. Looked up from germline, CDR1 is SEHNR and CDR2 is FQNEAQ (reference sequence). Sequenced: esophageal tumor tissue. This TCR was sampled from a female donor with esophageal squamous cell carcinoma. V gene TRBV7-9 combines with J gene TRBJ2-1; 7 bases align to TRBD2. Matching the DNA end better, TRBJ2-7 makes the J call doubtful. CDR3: CASSSSRGSFDEQYF. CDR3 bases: TGTGCCAGCAGCTCCTCTCGCGGGAGTTTCGATGAGCAGTACTTC.